These 29 T cell receptor beta chains share one sample of origin, sequenced in a study of cytomegalovirus exposure and HLA in healthy donors. Primers included in the PCR were 60 Vbeta and 13 Jbeta primers. Generated by immunoSEQ multiplex PCR, the TCRdb table keeps only in-frame clones and is missing some. The sample consists of roughly 34,000 clones, roughly three quarters of them appearing once. The specimen was PBMCs. These receptors were taken from a young man in good health and CMV-seronegative.

This clone has a handful of counts. This chain joins TRBV6-1 and TRBJ2-2; 7 nucleotides match TRBD1. The CDR3 totals 12 residues. Germline V CDR1 and CDR2: MNHNS, SASEGT. V lost 6 bases and J lost 5; bases outside the gene matches: 0. CDR3 coding DNA: TGTGCCAGCAGACAGGGGACCGGGGAGCTGTTTTTT. Residues: CASRQGTGELFF.

CDR3 sequence: CASSEALLNTEAFF. The CDR3 DNA follows: TGCGCCAGCAGTGAGGCACTTCTGAACACTGAAGCTTTCTTT. This sequence joins TRBV10-1 and TRBJ1-1, with D unclear. V was cut by 2 bases and J by 0 bases, with 7 bases left in between. The CDR3 is made up of 14 amino acids. Per germline, CDR1 WNHNN and CDR2 SYGVQD (reference sequence).

This clone turned up a few times. The chain links TRBV2 to TRBJ2-5, with D uncertain. This CDR3 region has 12 residues. V was cut by 7 bases and J by 2 bases, with 8 bases left in between. In germline, CDR1 is SNHLY, CDR2 FYNNEI. The chain's CDR3 is CASTYNQETQYF. CDR3 coding DNA: TGTGCCAGCACGTATAATCAAGAGACCCAGTACTTC.

The chain recombines TRBV19 with TRBJ2-7; 7 bases line up with TRBD2. CDR1 LNHDA and CDR2 SQIVND come from the germline V gene (reference sequence). The CDR3 is 14 residues long. The ends lost 5 bases at V and 4 bases at J; junction bases unmatched: 8. This CDR3 reads CASSLGEGRYEQYF. For the CDR3, the DNA is TGTGCCAGTAGTCTTGGGGAGGGGAGGTACGAGCAGTACTTC. Complete variable domain (other parts from reference TRBV19 and TRBJ2-7): DGGITQSPKYLFRKEGQNVTLSCEQNLNHDAMYWYRQDPGQGLRLIYYSQIVNDFQKGDIAEGYSVSREKKESFPLTVTSAQKNPTAFYLCASSLGEGRYEQYFGPGTRLTVT.

V and J are TRBV2 and TRBJ2-7; 7 nucleotides match TRBD2. The CDR3 contains 13 residues. Germline CDR1 and CDR2: SNHLY and FYNNEI. Trimming took 8 bases from V and 2 from J; bases not matched to a gene: 6. DNA for the CDR3: TGTGCCAGCCAAGCGGGGCTCACCTACGAGCAGTACTTC. Translating it yields CASQAGLTYEQYF.

V is TRBV23-1 and J is TRBJ2-7; D might be TRBD1 (6 bases). TRBV23-1 is an open reading frame, and its role is uncertain. The length of the CDR3 is 13 residues. V lost 8 bases and J lost 4, with 15 bases in between. CDR3 in amino acids: CASPRTARYEQYF. DNA for the CDR3: TGCGCCAGCCCCCGGACAGCGAGATACGAGCAGTACTTC.

The V gene is TRBV4-2, the J gene TRBJ1-1; D gene ambiguous. Between the trimmed V and J ends, which lost 1 base and 11 bases, there was a span of 11 bases. The CDR3 runs to 12 residues. Germline lookup yields CDR1 LGHNA and CDR2 YNFKEQ. CDR3 sequence reads: CASSQAGCLAFF. CDR3 DNA: TGTGCCAGCAGCCAAGCCGGGTGTTTGGCTTTCTTT.

The V and J genes are TRBV4-1 and TRBJ2-1; the D gene is possibly TRBD1 (5 bases). The CDR3 totals 16 residues. Germline V gene lookup returns CDR1 MGHRA and CDR2 YSYEKL. With 0 bases removed from V and 4 bases from J, the gap between germline ends came to 13 bases. The CDR3 loop is CASSQEGRNTYNEQFF. CDR3 coding DNA: TGCGCCAGCAGCCAAGAGGGGCGGAACACTTACAATGAGCAGTTCTTC.

This clone was found a few times. V usage is TRBV29-1 and J usage is TRBJ2-7, with D possibly being TRBD1 (6 bases). Per germline, CDR1 SQVTM and CDR2 ANQGSEA. This CDR3 has 14 residues. Deletions cut 7 bases from V and 5 bases from J, with 21 bases between. CDR3 amino acids: CSATGFRKVDEQYF. The CDR3 DNA is TGCAGCGCCACAGGGTTTCGCAAGGTCGACGAGCAGTACTTC.

The J gene is TRBJ1-1, the V gene TRBV28; no clear D. Germline-derived CDR1 and CDR2 are MDHEN and SYDVKM. The CDR3 has 13 residues. V shed 7 bases and J shed 3 bases, with 12 bases lying between them. The CDR3 loop is CASMERAHTEAFF. In nucleotides, the CDR3 is TGTGCCAGCATGGAGCGGGCGCACACTGAAGCTTTCTTT.

This clone was detected only once. V and J are TRBV7-2 and TRBJ2-1; TRBD2 matches at 8 bases. The CDR3 contains 15 residues. V dropped 5 bases and J dropped 7; count of bases not matched to a gene: 10. CDR1 SGHTA and CDR2 FQGNSA come from the germline V gene. The CDR3 region is CASSPGGTRRNEQFF. The CDR3 DNA reads TGTGCCAGCAGCCCCGGGGGGACTAGGCGGAATGAGCAGTTCTTC.

This sequence joins TRBV5-1 and TRBJ2-5; D uncertain. The CDR3 length is 13 residues. The V gene's germline CDR1 is SGHRS and CDR2 YFSETQ. The V end lost 4 bases, the J end lost 4 bases, and 11 bases lay between the germline ends. The CDR3 reads CASSRDNPETQYF. DNA of the CDR3: TGCGCCAGCAGCCGAGACAACCCAGAGACCCAGTACTTC.

This sequence joins TRBV4-3 and TRBJ1-2; D not certain. The CDR3 totals 16 residues. V was clipped by 1 base and J by 0 bases, with 12 bases between them. Germline assignment: CDR1 LGHNA and CDR2 YSLEER. CDR3 sequence: CASSQAPRGTNYGYTF. The CDR3 DNA reads as TGCGCCAGCAGCCAAGCTCCTCGAGGGACTAACTATGGCTACACCTTC.

This clone was found a few times. The rearrangement links TRBV5-4 to TRBJ1-1; D might be TRBD1 (5 bases). CDR3 length: 15 amino acids. V was cut by 4 bases and J by 6 bases, with 19 bases left in between. Per germline, CDR1 SGHNT and CDR2 YYREEE (reference sequence). CDR3 loop: CASSRIPETAAEAFF. The CDR3 nucleotides read TGTGCCAGCAGCCGGATTCCCGAGACAGCAGCTGAAGCTTTCTTT.

This chain joins TRBV5-4 and TRBJ2-1; D gene unclear. Germline CDR1 SGHNT, CDR2 YYREEE (reference sequence). The germline V and J ends were trimmed by 2 bases and 5 bases, with 8 bases remaining between them. The CDR3 is 13 residues long. Here the CDR3 reads CASSFTAHNEQFF. CDR3 in DNA: TGTGCCAGCAGCTTTACAGCCCACAATGAGCAGTTCTTC.

The chain combines TRBV4-1 with TRBJ2-7; maybe TRBD1 (7 bases). CDR3 length: 15 residues. Deletions cut 1 base from V and 3 bases from J, with 13 bases between. The germline V gene has CDR1 MGHRA and CDR2 YSYEKL. The CDR3 bases are TGCGCCAGCAGCCAAGGTGGAGGGGGCGGCTACGAGCAGTACTTC. It yields the protein CASSQGGGGGYEQYF.

The chain has TRBV2 and TRBJ2-1, with D possibly matching TRBD2 (6 bases). The germline V gene has CDR1 SNHLY and CDR2 FYNNEI. The CDR3 has 13 amino acids. The germline V and J ends were trimmed by 9 bases and 8 bases, with 17 bases remaining between them. The CDR3 coding sequence is TGTGCCAGGGGAGAGGGAGGAGTTGATGAGCAGTTCTTC. It codes for CARGEGGVDEQFF.

This clone came up a few times. The chain recombines TRBV5-1 with TRBJ2-2, with a tentative D call TRBD2 (5 bases). Germline V gene lookup returns CDR1 SGHRS and CDR2 YFSETQ. V was cut by 0 bases and J by 5 bases, with 11 bases left in between. The CDR3 loop spans 15 amino acids. In nucleotides, the CDR3 is TGCGCCAGCAGCTTGGGGCTAGCCGCGACCGGGGAGCTGTTTTTT. The encoded protein is CASSLGLAATGELFF.

V is TRBV14 and J is TRBJ1-4; no clear D. CDR1 SGHDN and CDR2 FVKESK come from the germline V gene. This CDR3 spans 14 amino acids. V shed 4 bases and J shed 1 base, with 7 bases lying between them. CDR3 amino acids: CASSLVGTNEKLFF. CDR3 DNA: TGTGCCAGCAGCCTCGTCGGAACTAATGAAAAACTGTTTTTT.

V and J are TRBV19 and TRBJ1-1, with D unresolved. Trimming cost V 3 bases and J 1 base, with 6 bases left between them. The CDR3 extends over 13 amino acids. CDR1 is LNHDA and CDR2 is SQIVND in the germline V gene (reference sequence). The CDR3 loop reads CASSMSENTEAFF. In DNA form, the CDR3 reads TGTGCCAGTAGTATGTCAGAGAACACTGAAGCTTTCTTT.

This chain uses TRBV7-9 with TRBJ1-6; weak D call: TRBD1 (6 bases). From germline, CDR1 is SEHNR and CDR2 FQNEAQ (reference sequence). The CDR3 totals 14 residues. Trimming took 5 bases from V and 8 from J, leaving 13 bases between them. Here the CDR3 DNA reads TGTGCCAGCAGCCTACAGGGTATGGATTCACCCCTCCACTTT. This codes for CASSLQGMDSPLHF.

This rearrangement joins TRBV2 to TRBJ2-3; possible D gene TRBD2, 7 bases. Trimming left V 5 bases short and J 1 base short, with 10 bases between. Germline loops: CDR1 SNHLY, CDR2 FYNNEI. This CDR3 contains 14 residues. DNA for the CDR3: TGTGCCAGCAGTCAAGGGGGGGGCACAGATACGCAGTATTTT. It encodes CASSQGGGTDTQYF.

This clone showed up just a few times. The chain uses TRBV18 and TRBJ2-7; TRBD2 matches at 9 bases. This CDR3 contains 15 residues. V lost 2 bases, J lost 5 bases, and 7 bases stayed unmatched. The germline gives CDR1 KGHSH, CDR2 LQKENI. CDR3 in amino acids: CASSPGAGGYDEQYF. In nucleotides, the CDR3 is TGTGCCAGCTCACCAGGGGCGGGAGGGTACGACGAGCAGTACTTC. Variable domain in full (rest from reference TRBV18 and TRBJ2-7): NAGVMQNPRHLVRRRGQEARLRCSPMKGHSHVYWYRQLPEEGLKFMVYLQKENIIDESGMPKERFSAEFPKEGPSILRIQQVVRGDSAAYFCASSPGAGGYDEQYFGPGTRLTVT.

V usage is TRBV7-2 and J usage is TRBJ2-7; unclear D gene. The CDR3 covers 14 residues. Germline CDR1 is SGHTA and CDR2 is FQGNSA. Trimming cost V 5 bases and J 0 bases, with 11 bases left between them. CDR3 nucleotides: TGTGCCAGCAGCCCGAGTCTTAGCTCCTACGAGCAGTACTTC. Translating it yields CASSPSLSSYEQYF.

The V gene is TRBV4-3, the J gene TRBJ2-3; 11 bases map to TRBD1. V gave up 3 bases and J gave up 6 bases; unmatched junction bases: 8. CDR3 length: 16 amino acids. Germline CDR1 LGHNA, CDR2 YSLEER. DNA for the CDR3: TGCGCCAGCAGCCAGACGGGACAGGGGGTAATGGATACGCAGTATTTT. This sequence encodes CASSQTGQGVMDTQYF.

Notes on this clone: The junction shows a germline mismatch at one end, possibly a read error. This CDR3 is CASSLVRGDTQYF. As DNA, the CDR3 is TGTGCTAGCAGCTTGGTAAGGGGAGATACGCAGTATTTT. This chain uses TRBV7-7 with TRBJ2-3, with D perhaps TRBD1 (5 bases). The CDR3 covers 13 residues. Looked up from germline, CDR1 is SSHAT and CDR2 is FNYEAQ (reference sequence).

This clone occurred a few times. The V call is TRBV4-3, the J call TRBJ1-2, with D unresolved. The CDR3 runs to 15 residues. The germline gives CDR1 LGHNA, CDR2 YSLEER. Trimming removed 0 bases from V and 4 bases from J, with 12 bases in between. CDR3 amino acids: CASSQDRGPSYGYTF. The CDR3 DNA sequence: TGCGCCAGCAGCCAAGACCGGGGTCCCAGCTATGGCTACACCTTC.

The V and J genes are TRBV11-2 and TRBJ2-7; 7 bases agree with TRBD2. The junction had 8 bases not matched to a gene; V was cut back by 5 bases and J by 1 base. The CDR3 is 15 residues long. Per the germline V gene, CDR1 is SGHAT and CDR2 is FQNNGV. The CDR3, as DNA: TGTGCCAGCAGCGAGAGCGGGGTTCCGTCCTACGAGCAGTACTTC. It specifies CASSESGVPSYEQYF.

The rearrangement uses TRBV2 and TRBJ2-3; no reliable D call. Germline loops: CDR1 SNHLY, CDR2 FYNNEI. V lost 6 bases and J 2 bases, leaving 6 bases between the germline ends. CDR3 size: 12 residues. CDR3 amino acids: CASRQYTDTQYF. CDR3 DNA: TGTGCCAGCAGACAGTACACAGATACGCAGTATTTT.